The 28 T cell receptor beta chains presented below share a single source sample, sequenced in a study of cytotoxic CD8 clonotypes in ibrutinib-treated CLL (dated by TCRdb to about 2021). Reading the label with the study, this specimen's time point is: about eleven months on ibrutinib. The receptor library was made with the immunoSEQ multiplex PCR assay. The table was pulled from immuneACCESS by TCRdb, which kept in-frame rearrangements only. Such tables lose some clones; where checked, under half of the loss comes from unresolved V genes, and the rest has no known cause. In all, the sample holds about 160,000 clones, and over 65% of those were seen once. 2% to 2.5% of the sample goes to the ten largest clones. Source: PBMCs, taken after 12 months of ibrutinib treatment. All receptors come from a human donor with chronic lymphocytic leukemia.

The gene calls are TRBV4-1 and TRBJ2-1; D ambiguous. Per germline, CDR1 MGHRA and CDR2 YSYEKL. The CDR3 length is 17 residues. V lost 0 bases, J lost 0 bases, and 12 bases lay in between. The CDR3 DNA reads as TGCGCCAGCAGCCAAGATCAAGTCGGAAGCTCCTACAATGAGCAGTTCTTC. Translation gives CASSQDQVGSSYNEQFF.

The chain combines TRBV7-2 with TRBJ1-1, with D possibly TRBD1 on 5 matching bases. CDR1 and CDR2 (germline): SGHTA, FQGNSA. The CDR3 length is 13 residues. The V and J ends lost 2 bases and 3 bases respectively, with 7 bases between them. The CDR3 nucleotides are TGTGCCAGCAGCTTATCAGGGTACACTGAAGCTTTCTTT. Residues: CASSLSGYTEAFF.

CDR3 nucleotide sequence: TGTGCCAGCAGTAGGGGACAGGGGACCTATGGCTACACCTTC. It yields the protein CASSRGQGTYGYTF. The chain uses TRBV28 and TRBJ1-2; 10 bases line up with TRBD1. J gave up 4 bases and V 5 bases, and 4 bases lay outside the gene matches. This CDR3 has 14 residues. In germline, CDR1 is MDHEN, CDR2 SYDVKM.

This chain joins TRBV5-6 and TRBJ2-5; 14 bases map to TRBD2. The germline V gene has CDR1 SGHDT and CDR2 YYEEEE. This CDR3 has 18 amino acids. V shed 3 bases and J 5 bases; nucleotides not matched to a gene: 12. The CDR3 sequence is CASSSTTGLAGGRETQYF. The CDR3 bases are TGTGCCAGCAGCTCTACAACAGGACTAGCGGGAGGCCGGGAGACCCAGTACTTC.

The chain uses TRBV7-3 and TRBJ2-3; 11 bases agree with TRBD2. This CDR3 spans 17 amino acids. Germline values: CDR1 SGHTA, CDR2 FQGTGA. V shed 1 base and J 5 bases; nucleotides not matched to a gene: 8. CDR3 DNA sequence: TGTGCCAGCAGCTTAAGTGGTAGCGGGAGGGCTGGAGATACGCAGTATTTT. Translation: CASSLSGSGRAGDTQYF. Full variable domain (remainder filled in from reference TRBV7-3 and TRBJ2-3): GAGVSQTPSNKVTEKGKYVELRCDPISGHTALYWYRQSLGQGPEFLIYFQGTGAADDSGLPNDRFFAVRPEGSVSTLKIQRTERGDSAVYLCASSLSGSGRAGDTQYFGPGTRLTVL.

The chain couples TRBV7-2 to TRBJ1-1, with 7 bases identical to TRBD1. In germline, CDR1 is SGHTA, CDR2 FQGNSA. This CDR3 contains 14 residues. V trimming: 10 bases; J trimming: 5 bases; junction bases outside the gene matches: 13. CDR3 nucleotide sequence: TGTGCCACCCGAACCCAGGGGGGTGGGACTGAAGCTTTCTTT. This encodes CATRTQGGGTEAFF.

The CDR3 bases are TGTGCCAGCAGCGTAGGCGGGAACTCCTACAATGAGCAGTTCTTC. This gives the protein CASSVGGNSYNEQFF. The V and J genes are TRBV9 and TRBJ2-1, with a weak D call TRBD2 (6 bases). This CDR3 spans 15 amino acids. V lost 0 bases and J lost 0, with 7 bases in between. Germline V gene data show CDR1 as SGDLS and CDR2 as YYNGEE. The full variable domain, in which reference TRBV9 and TRBJ2-1 provide the parts outside the CDR3, is DSGVTQTPKHLITATGQRVTLRCSPRSGDLSVYWYQQSLDQGLQFLIQYYNGEERAKGNILERFSAQQFPDLHSELNLSSLELGDSALYFCASSVGGNSYNEQFFGPGTRLTVL.

This clone has only one observation. The chain carries TRBV29-1 and TRBJ2-5; no clear D. V lost 2 bases and J lost 3, with 10 bases in between. The CDR3 sequence is 13 residues long. Germline V lookup: CDR1 SQVTM, CDR2 ANQGSEA. CDR3 in amino acids: CSVETQSEETQYF. The CDR3, as DNA: TGCAGCGTTGAAACCCAAAGTGAAGAGACCCAGTACTTC.

The rearrangement joins TRBV19 to TRBJ1-1; D is uncertain. V gave up 4 bases and J gave up 9 bases, with 15 bases separating them. Germline assignment: CDR1 LNHDA and CDR2 SQIVND (reference sequence). The CDR3 is 13 amino acids. CDR3 amino acids: CASSTPGVLKAFF. Written as DNA, the CDR3 is TGTGCCAGTAGTACCCCTGGGGTCCTTAAAGCTTTCTTT.

This chain uses TRBV10-3 with TRBJ1-3; D gene uncertain. Germline values: CDR1 ENHRY, CDR2 SYGVKD. Trimming removed 3 bases at V and 1 base at J, with 7 bases between. CDR3 size: 14 residues. The CDR3 sequence is CAISDGLSGNTIYF. CDR3 coding DNA: TGTGCCATCAGTGACGGGCTTTCTGGAAACACCATATATTTT.

This clone was seen many times. This chain joins TRBV18 and TRBJ1-3, with a weak D call TRBD1 (5 bases). CDR1 KGHSH and CDR2 LQKENI come from the germline V gene. Trimming stripped 5 bases from V and 2 bases from J, with 13 bases between. The CDR3 spans 15 residues. In DNA, the CDR3 is TGTGCCAGCTCAGCGAATCAGGGAACTGGAAACACCATATATTTT. It codes for CASSANQGTGNTIYF.

The rearrangement joins TRBV21-1 to TRBJ2-3; TRBD2 is the table's D call, not checked against the DNA. TRBV21-1 is reported as a pseudogene. The CDR3 has 19 residues. The CDR3 region is CASSKTQVGGTSDTDTQYF. In nucleotides, the CDR3 is TGTGCCAGCAGCAAAACCCAAGTTGGCGGCACTTCAGACACAGATACGCAGTATTTT.

The CDR3 sequence: CASSLAGGSQVDTQYF. Here the CDR3 DNA reads TGCGCCAGCAGCTTGGCCGGCGGGAGCCAGGTAGATACGCAGTATTTT. This chain joins TRBV5-1 and TRBJ2-3; 7 nucleotides agree with TRBD2. With V trimmed by 0 bases and J by 5 bases, 9 bases remained unmatched. Germline V gene lookup returns CDR1 SGHRS and CDR2 YFSETQ. The CDR3 is made up of 16 amino acids.

The chain employs TRBV7-3 and TRBJ2-7, with a possible D match to TRBD2 (6 bases). Trimming took 7 bases from V and 2 from J, leaving 12 bases between them. Germline V gives CDR1 SGHTA, CDR2 FQGTGA. The CDR3 runs to 13 residues. The CDR3 DNA reads TGTGCCAGCACCTCCCCGGGGGCCTACGAGCAGTACTTC. Its protein is CASTSPGAYEQYF.

The chain combines TRBV19 with TRBJ1-6, with D possibly being TRBD1 (6 bases). Germline-derived CDR1 and CDR2 are LNHDA and SQIVND (reference sequence). The CDR3 sequence is 16 residues long. V lost 5 bases to trimming and J lost 4 bases, with 15 bases between them. Here the CDR3 DNA reads TGTGCCAGTAGTCCAACACAGGGCCCTTATAATTCACCCCTCCACTTT. The encoded protein is CASSPTQGPYNSPLHF.

V is TRBV4-3 and J is TRBJ1-5; D is possibly TRBD1 (5 bases). This CDR3 is built from 15 residues. V lost 0 bases, J lost 7 bases, and 13 bases lay in between. CDR1 is LGHNA and CDR2 is YSLEER in the germline V gene. DNA of the CDR3: TGCGCCAGCAGCCAAGATTTTGGGGGGTTCCAGCCCCAGCATTTT. As protein: CASSQDFGGFQPQHF.

V usage is TRBV7-2 and J usage is TRBJ1-2; D is perhaps TRBD1 (5 bases). The CDR3 sequence is 16 residues long. CDR1 is SGHTA and CDR2 is FQGNSA in the germline V gene. Trimming left V 1 base short and J 5 bases short, with 17 bases between. Here the CDR3 reads CASSLVRSAGGYGYTF. The CDR3 DNA reads TGTGCCAGCAGCTTAGTCAGGAGTGCGGGGGGGTATGGCTACACCTTC.

This chain uses TRBV7-3 with TRBJ2-7; 9 bases map to TRBD2. Germline CDR1 is SGHTA and CDR2 is FQGTGA. The CDR3 has 14 residues. After removal of 2 bases from V and 6 bases from J, the junction contained 5 bases not matched to a gene. The CDR3 DNA reads as TGTGCCAGCAGCTTAGCGCTAGCGGGGATCGAGCAGTACTTC. Its translation is CASSLALAGIEQYF.

V gene TRBV15 combines with J gene TRBJ2-1; D is tentatively TRBD1 or TRBD2 (5 bases each). V lost 4 bases and J 2 bases, leaving 12 bases between the germline ends. From germline, CDR1 is LNHNV and CDR2 YYDKDF (reference sequence). The CDR3 contains 15 residues. CDR3 sequence (DNA): TGTGCCACCAGCACCGGGACGGGAACCTACAATGAGCAGTTCTTC. Amino acid sequence: CATSTGTGTYNEQFF.

Notes on this clone: The same CDR3 is also encoded by other DNA sequences in this sample. The chain is built from TRBV7-9 and TRBJ2-7, with unresolved D. Germline V gene sequence: CDR1 SEHNR, CDR2 FQNEAQ (reference sequence). Trimming shortened V by 5 bases and J by 2 bases, and 7 bases separated the two germline ends. This CDR3 region has 12 residues. The chain's CDR3 is CASSLTTYEQYF. The CDR3 region has the DNA TGTGCCAGCAGCCTTACTACCTACGAGCAGTACTTC.

V usage is TRBV30 and J usage is TRBJ1-2; D may be TRBD1 (6 bases). The CDR3 is made up of 14 amino acids. Per the germline V gene, CDR1 is GTSNPN and CDR2 is SVGIG (reference sequence). The V and J ends lost 4 bases and 4 bases respectively, with 16 bases between them. The CDR3 bases are TGTGCCTGGAACGCGGGGGGGCTCGGCTATGGCTACACCTTC. Its translation is CAWNAGGLGYGYTF.

The CDR3 nucleotides are TGTGCCAGCACGGGACAGCTGAACACTGAAGCTTTCTTT. It codes for CASTGQLNTEAFF. The V and J genes are TRBV2 and TRBJ1-1; TRBD1 aligns across 7 bases. Per the germline V gene, CDR1 is SNHLY and CDR2 is FYNNEI. The junction had 2 bases not matched to a gene; V was cut back by 7 bases and J by 0 bases. This CDR3 spans 13 amino acids.

This sequence joins TRBV23-1 and TRBJ1-5; D is unclear. TRBV23-1 is treated as an ORF (open reading frame) with a function not yet certain. This CDR3 contains 15 residues. Trimming stripped 3 bases from V and 4 bases from J, with 13 bases between. The CDR3 DNA sequence: TGCGCCAGCAGTCAGCGGACCTGGTCGAATCAGCCCCAGCATTTT. As protein: CASSQRTWSNQPQHF.

The CDR3, as DNA: TGTGCCAGCAGCTTAGTTAACCCGGCCGAGCAGTACTTC. Amino acids: CASSLVNPAEQYF. This chain connects TRBV7-2 to TRBJ2-7; D is ambiguous. Per the germline V gene, CDR1 is SGHTA and CDR2 is FQGNSA. CDR3 size: 13 residues. Deletions cut 1 base from V and 6 bases from J, with 10 bases between.

This clone was seen just once. The J gene is TRBJ1-3, the V gene TRBV6-5; D is undetermined. Germline V CDR1 and CDR2: MNHEY, SVGAGI. This CDR3 region has 16 residues. V lost 2 bases to trimming and J lost 0 bases, with 11 bases between them. The CDR3 here is CASSYDIRHSGNTIYF. The CDR3 region has the DNA TGTGCCAGCAGTTACGATATTAGGCACTCTGGAAACACCATATATTTT.

CDR3 nucleotides: TGTGCCAGCACGTTTAGCGGGAGTCCAGATACGCAGTATTTT. Its translation is CASTFSGSPDTQYF. This sequence joins TRBV7-8 and TRBJ2-3; TRBD2 matches 9 bases. The germline CDR1 and CDR2 sequences are SGHVS and FQNEAQ. The CDR3 covers 14 residues. V lost 7 bases and J lost 4; bases outside the gene matches: 6.

The chain combines TRBV5-1 with TRBJ2-3; D ambiguous. CDR3 size: 12 residues. V lost 5 bases and J lost 6, with 10 bases in between. Germline-derived CDR1 and CDR2 are SGHRS and YFSETQ. The CDR3 DNA reads TGCGCCAGCAGAGAAGAGGCTGATACGCAGTATTTT. Protein: CASREEADTQYF.

The chain couples TRBV7-2 to TRBJ1-2; possibly TRBD1 for D (6 bases). Germline V gene lookup returns CDR1 SGHTA and CDR2 FQGNSA. CDR3 length: 14 residues. V shed 0 bases and J shed 2 bases, with 7 bases lying between them. The CDR3 bases are TGTGCCAGCAGCTTAGCGCAGGGGAACTATGGCTACACCTTC. This translates into CASSLAQGNYGYTF.